This entry features one TCR beta chain sequence. As yet, its antigen is unknown. From germline, CDR1 is MDHEN and CDR2 SYDVKM. V dropped 4 bases and J dropped 0; count of bases not matched to a gene: 5. This CDR3 has 16 residues. This sample was taken from a study of cytomegalovirus exposure and HLA in healthy donors. Study findings and constraints: Sequencing artifact likely explains a cluster of highly shared sequence variants.

Each donor was nominally healthy when sampled (though unrecorded immune exposures were likely). The PCR ran on 60 Vbeta and 13 Jbeta primers. TCRdb keeps only in-frame clones here, not all; method: immunoSEQ multiplex PCR. This table holds over 130,000 clones, roughly 77% found once. The chain links TRBV28 to TRBJ2-7, with 11 bases that match TRBD1. The sequence came from a human donor in good health. Specimen: PBMCs. CDR3: CASSSRDRGNSYEQYF. CDR3 DNA: TGTGCCAGCAGTTCGCGGGACAGGGGGAACTCCTACGAGCAGTACTTC.